The present entry profiles one T cell receptor beta chain with its context. Germline CDR1 MDHEN, CDR2 SYDVKM. Trimming took 5 bases from V and 8 from J, leaving 13 bases between them. The CDR3 has 14 amino acids. The sample belongs to a study of blood T cell repertoires in COVID-19. The wider study: Samples representing acute and convalescent COVID-19 were sourced from the United States, Italy and Spain. PBMCs, B-cell-depleted T cells, or T cells provided the cDNA or gDNA that made up the material.

In the authors' workflow: The authors estimated nucleated cell counts from reference gene primer amplification. Assay: immunoSEQ multiplex PCR; the TCRdb copy retains only in-frame clones and omits some. That table gives V, J and clone size, and the DNA gave D and trimming. The sample contains around 140,000 clones, roughly 89% of which appear only once. This TCR was recovered from a woman between 45 and 65 years old with active or convalescent COVID-19. The chain carries TRBV28 and TRBJ1-6; a possible D gene is TRBD1 (5 bases). Specimen: peripheral blood. CDR3 nucleotide sequence: TGTGCCAGCAGTCCCCGGGGGTGGGATTCACCCCTCCACTTT. It is translated as CASSPRGWDSPLHF.